Sequencing of this T cell receptor beta chain was carried out in a study of T cells in tuberculosis. With respect to this clone: What it binds is not known.

From germline, CDR1 is ENHRY and CDR2 SYGVKD. The V and J ends lost 10 bases and 5 bases respectively, with 17 bases between them. The length of the CDR3 is 13 residues. The data were produced by immunoSEQ multiplex PCR, yet TCRdb's version contains in-frame clones alone and is incomplete. The sample contains about 34,000 clones, approximately 93% of which appear only once. The time point is: new active TB diagnosis, blood taken before or within 7 days of starting treatment. Tuberculosis was confirmed by positive sputum smear and/or M. tuberculosis culture. Study results and limitations: Active tuberculosis patients had shorter CDR3-alpha; the beta difference was nonsignificant.

The chain has TRBV10-3 and TRBJ1-2; D is possibly TRBD1 (5 bases). This sequence was found in an adult with tuberculosis. The material sequenced was PBMCs, taken at tuberculosis diagnosis. CDR3 sequence reads: CATIPPGGYGYTF. The DNA for the CDR3 is TGTGCCACCATACCCCCCGGGGGGTATGGCTACACCTTC.